The T cell receptor (beta chain) under discussion was sequenced for a study of blood T cell repertoires in COVID-19. This clone was seen only a few times. Repertoires were generated with immunoSEQ multiplex PCR, while TCRdb's copy carries only in-frame clones and drops some. The sample contains around 400,000 clones, just over 90% of which appear only once. The V end lost 4 bases, the J end lost 1 base, and 10 bases lay between the germline ends. CDR1 and CDR2 from the germline V gene are MNHEY and SVGAGI. CDR3 length: 14 amino acids. This chain connects TRBV6-5 to TRBJ2-5; possibly TRBD2 for D (7 bases). The specimen was PBMCs or T cells enriched from blood (not recorded which). This sequence originates from a middle-aged woman who had been exposed to COVID-19. DNA for the CDR3: TGTGCCAGCAGTTTCGGGGGGCCCCAAGAGACCCAGTACTTC. Translation: CASSFGGPQETQYF.